The rows below give T cell receptor beta chains drawn from one sample of a study of blood T cells in healthy people across ages. TCRdb re-derived calls from the 5' RACE reads in MiXCR, one entry per CDR3 protein. This sample has about 1.4 million distinct CDR3 sequences; around 59% occur once, and the top ten carry over 5.5%. Sequences were obtained from blood. The receptor source for this set is a man aged 18-30 years in good health. The CDR3 runs from the conserved cysteine through the conserved F or W. The order of the fields is D gene, J gene, V gene, clone size, CDR3 DNA, CDR3 protein. D genes are given only for firm matches. Some rows mark clone size as missing; the rest say once, few, many or name a class of expanded clone.

>.|TRBJ2-5|TRBV4-2|few
TGTGCCAGCAGCCAAGGGGACCCACAAGAGACCCAGTACTTC
CASSQGDPQETQYF
>.|TRBJ2-3|TRBV14|few
TGTGCCAGCAGTCAAGAGACCGGAGATACGCAGTATTTT
CASSQETGDTQYF
>.|TRBJ1-1|TRBV29-1|.
TGCAGCGTTGTGCAGACGAGCACTGAAGCTTTCTTT
CSVVQTSTEAFF
>TRBD2|TRBJ2-1|TRBV4-1|.
TGCGCCGGCAGCACGCAAGCGGGGGGATCAGGGAATGAGCAGTTCTTC
CAGSTQAGGSGNEQFF
>TRBD1|TRBJ2-7|TRBV10-3|.
TGTGCCACTATGGTCGGACAGGGTTACTACGAGCAGTACTTC
CATMVGQGYYEQYF
>TRBD1|TRBJ2-7|TRBV4-2|.
TGTGCCAGCAGCCAAGATATTGGGACAGTTTCCTACGAGCAGTACTTC
CASSQDIGTVSYEQYF
>TRBD1|TRBJ1-2|TRBV28|.
TGTGCCAGCAGGCAGGGGGAATTGAGCTATGGCTACACCTTC
CASRQGELSYGYTF
>TRBD1|TRBJ1-2|TRBV29-1|.
TGCAGCGGACGGGACAGGGGATTTGGCGGCTACACCTTC
CSGRDRGFGGYTF
>.|TRBJ2-1|TRBV4-2|few
TGTGCCAGCGCCGGAGGGATCCCTGAGCAGTTCTTC
CASAGGIPEQFF
>.|TRBJ2-2|TRBV20-1|.
TGCAGTGCTAGACAGGACCATCGGACCGGGGAGCTGTTTTTT
CSARQDHRTGELFF
>TRBD2|TRBJ2-7|TRBV4-2|.
TGTGCCAGCAGCCAAGCCCTAGCGGGGGGCCTCTACGAGCAGTACTTC
CASSQALAGGLYEQYF
>.|TRBJ2-2|TRBV9|.
TGTGCCAGCAGCGAGAGGACAACCTACCGGGGGGAGCTGTTTTTT
CASSERTTYRGELFF
>TRBD2|TRBJ2-1|TRBV20-1|.
TGCAGTGCAATAGCGGGAGGAGGATACAATGGGCAGTTCTTC
CSAIAGGGYNGQFF
>.|TRBJ2-7|TRBV29-1|.
TGCAGCGTGGCATTCACCGCCTACGAGCAGTACTTC
CSVAFTAYEQYF
>.|TRBJ2-1|TRBV5-1|.
TGCGCCAGCAGCTTAATCGGCGGCGGTGAGCAGTTCTTC
CASSLIGGGEQFF
>.|TRBJ2-2|TRBV10-3|.
TGTGCCATCCTAAAAACAAGACAGGGACTTACCGGGGAGCTGTTTTTT
CAILKTRQGLTGELFF
>.|TRBJ1-2|TRBV19|once
TGTGCCAGTAGTCCGGTTAGCAACTATGGCTACACCTTC
CASSPVSNYGYTF
>.|TRBJ1-5|TRBV10-3|.
TGTGCCATCAGTCGTGACAGAAACAATCAGCCCCAGCATTTT
CAISRDRNNQPQHF
>.|TRBJ1-2|TRBV28|.
TGTGCCAGCAGTTTTCCCCGGGGGAACGACTATGGCTACACCTTC
CASSFPRGNDYGYTF
>.|TRBJ1-2|TRBV7-2|.
TGTGCCAGCAGCTTAGGACGGAAGTATGGCTACACCTTC
CASSLGRKYGYTF
>.|TRBJ2-1|TRBV20-1|once
TGCAGTGCTAGAGATCCCATCGGAACCGGGGATGAGCAGTTCTTC
CSARDPIGTGDEQFF
>TRBD1|TRBJ2-7|TRBV29-1|.
TGCAGCGTTGTCGGGACAGGGGAGTACTACGAGCAGTACTTC
CSVVGTGEYYEQYF
>.|TRBJ2-5|TRBV25-1|.
TGTGCCAGCAGTGAATATGGCGGGTACCAAGAGACCCAGTACTTC
CASSEYGGYQETQYF
>.|TRBJ2-5|TRBV29-1|.
TGCAGCGTTGGACAGGTCAAAGAGACCCAGTACTTC
CSVGQVKETQYF
>.|TRBJ2-4|TRBV3-1|.
TGTGCCAGCAGCCAAGATAACCCCCACGAGGACATTCAGTACTTC
CASSQDNPHEDIQYF
>TRBD2|TRBJ2-5|TRBV6-5|.
TGTGCCAGCAGTTTTACCCCAGGACTAGCCGGGGAGACCCAGTACTTC
CASSFTPGLAGETQYF
>TRBD2|TRBJ2-1|TRBV3-1|.
TGTGCCAGCAGTCGATTCCCTAGCGGGGGGACCTCCTACAATGAGCAGTTCTTC
CASSRFPSGGTSYNEQFF
>.|TRBJ1-6|TRBV6-5|.
TGTGCCAGCAGTCGAGACAGTGTCGGGAGTAATTCACCCCTCCACTTT
CASSRDSVGSNSPLHF
>.|TRBJ2-6|TRBV20-1|few
TGCAGTGCCAACGAGGCTGGGGCCAACGTCCTGACTTTC
CSANEAGANVLTF
>.|TRBJ2-7|TRBV15|few
TGTGCCACCAGCAGAGATCGGTGGGGGGAAGTATACGAGCAGTACTTC
CATSRDRWGEVYEQYF
>.|TRBJ2-3|TRBV5-1|few
TGCGCCAGCAGCTTGAGGACCCCCACAGATACGCAGTATTTT
CASSLRTPTDTQYF
>.|TRBJ1-1|TRBV12-3/TRBV12-4|few
TGTGCCAGCAGTTTTCACACGACCAACACTGAAGCTTTCTTT
CASSFHTTNTEAFF
>.|TRBJ1-2|TRBV3-1|.
TGTGCCAGCAGCCCAAGGGACTGGCAGTATATCCTGTACACCTTC
CASSPRDWQYILYTF
>.|TRBJ2-2|TRBV6-2/TRBV6-3|.
TGTGCCAGCGAGTGTTGTAAATCCGGGGAGCTGTTTTTT
CASECCKSGELFF
>TRBD2|TRBJ2-3|TRBV28|.
TGTGCCACCTTTAGCGGGGGCGGAGATACGCAGTATTTT
CATFSGGGDTQYF
>.|TRBJ2-7|TRBV4-3|once
TGCGCCAGCCCCTGGCTTCGGTCATCCTACGAGCAGTACTTC
CASPWLRSSYEQYF
>.|TRBJ1-2|TRBV6-6|few
TGTGCCAGCAGACTACTCCCCAGGGGAAGATACTATGGCTACACCTTC
CASRLLPRGRYYGYTF
>.|TRBJ2-3|TRBV29-1|few
TGCAGCGTTGTAAGGGCAGGGAATATGGTGGATACGCAGTATTTT
CSVVRAGNMVDTQYF
>.|TRBJ2-5|TRBV4-2|.
TGTGCCAGCAGCCAAGTCCAGGGTTATGGAGAGACCCAGTACTTC
CASSQVQGYGETQYF
>.|TRBJ2-5|TRBV4-3|few
TGCGCCAGCAGCCAAGAACGTGGGCCTGGGGGGAAGAAGACCCAGTACTTC
CASSQERGPGGKKTQYF
>.|TRBJ2-7|TRBV29-1|.
TGCAGCGTTGAGGGCAGGGTCACCTACAATGAGCAGTACTTC
CSVEGRVTYNEQYF
>TRBD2|TRBJ2-7|TRBV20-1|.
TGCAGTGCCCGACTAGCTGGCCTCAACGAGCAGTACTTC
CSARLAGLNEQYF
>.|TRBJ2-7|TRBV5-1|few
TGCGCCAGCAGCTCCCGAACAGACCACTACGAGCAGTACTTC
CASSSRTDHYEQYF
>TRBD1|TRBJ2-5|TRBV15|.
TGTGCCACCAGCAGAGCGACAGGGTTTGAGACCCAGTACTTC
CATSRATGFETQYF
>.|TRBJ1-2|TRBV7-2|few
TGTGCCAGCAGCTTAATGGAACATGGCTACACCTTC
CASSLMEHGYTF
>TRBD2|TRBJ2-7|TRBV7-8|.
TGTGCCAGCAGCTTAAATCTCGGGAGGACTTTCTACGAGCAGTACTTC
CASSLNLGRTFYEQYF
>.|TRBJ2-7|TRBV7-9|.
TGTGCCAGCGCTTCGGCAGGAGGGTCCTACGAGCAGTACTTC
CASASAGGSYEQYF
>.|TRBJ2-6|TRBV7-2|many
TGTGCCAGCAGCTTAGTGTTAACTGGGGCCAACGTCCTGACTTTC
CASSLVLTGANVLTF
>TRBD1|TRBJ1-4|TRBV6-1|.
TGTGCCAGCAGGAGCCGGGACAGGGGGTATGGAACTAATGAAAAACTGTTTTTT
CASRSRDRGYGTNEKLFF
>TRBD1|TRBJ2-7|TRBV2|.
TGTGCCAGCAGTGGGGACAGGGGGCAGCCCGAGCAGTACTTC
CASSGDRGQPEQYF
>TRBD2|TRBJ2-1|TRBV6-1|.
TGTGCCAGCAGTGATGTCAGCGGGAGTTCAAATGAGCAGTTCTTC
CASSDVSGSSNEQFF
>TRBD2|TRBJ2-7|TRBV4-3|few
TGCGCCAGCAGCCAAGTGCTAGCGGGGGGATCGGACGAGCAGTACTTC
CASSQVLAGGSDEQYF
>.|TRBJ2-5|TRBV12-5|.
TGTGCTAGTGGTTTGGAGGATCGAGGGACCCAGTACTTC
CASGLEDRGTQYF
>.|TRBJ2-1|TRBV6-2/TRBV6-3|.
TGTGCCAGCAAGGACGCTGGGTTGCAGTTCTTC
CASKDAGLQFF
>TRBD2|TRBJ2-7|TRBV20-1|.
TGCAGTGCCGTGGATTCGGGACTACATCCCTACGAGCAGTACTTC
CSAVDSGLHPYEQYF
>.|TRBJ2-4|TRBV11-1|.
TGTGCCAGCAGCGGGGTGCGGACCCGAAACATTCAGTACTTC
CASSGVRTRNIQYF
>.|TRBJ1-6|TRBV4-3|few
TGCGCCAGCAGCCTCCTAGGTGGGCAGGGGCCCCCTCATTCACCCCTCCACTTT
CASSLLGGQGPPHSPLHF